This T cell receptor (beta chain) was sequenced in a study of blood T cell repertoires in COVID-19. This CDR3 contains 15 residues. In germline, CDR1 is SNHLY, CDR2 FYNNEI. V lost 6 bases and J 0 bases, leaving 12 bases between the germline ends. The authors' processing: Amplification from reference gene primers served as the basis for estimated nucleated cell counts. Assay used: immunoSEQ multiplex PCR; TCRdb lists only in-frame clones, some missing. Clone size and the V and J calls come from that table; the DNA yielded D and trimming. Among about 300,000 clones listed, approximately 90% were seen once. This clone was recorded a few times.

Sequencing input: PBMCs or T cells enriched from blood (not recorded which). This sequence joins TRBV2 and TRBJ1-5; tentative D call: TRBD1 (5 bases). This TCR was recovered from a woman aged 18-29 years who had recovered from COVID-19. CDR3 residues: CASSDGGDSNQPQHF. In DNA, the CDR3 is TGTGCCAGCAGCGACGGGGGTGATAGCAATCAGCCCCAGCATTTT.